This T cell receptor beta chain was obtained from a study of blood T cell repertoires in COVID-19. Study-level background: The analysed material was cDNA or gDNA that came from T cells, B-cell-depleted T cells, or PBMCs.

Original methodology: Nucleated cell number was recorded as an estimate derived from reference gene primer amplification. TCRdb's table, derived via immunoSEQ multiplex PCR, lists solely in-frame clones and lacks some. The V and J calls and clone size were taken over from that table, and D and trimming were inferred from the DNA. The sample includes approximately 160,000 clones, approximately 87% seen only once; the top ten take around 4.3%. The study drew participants aged 18 to 89 years from 24 US areas. Donors in Cohort 3 who had recovered were those with two negative PCRs, healthcare professional clearance, or resolution of their symptoms. This clone has more than one count but fewer than ten. The V segment lost 4 bases and the J segment 6 bases; nucleotides outside the gene matches: 3. The CDR3 length is 14 residues. The germline V gene has CDR1 SNHLY and CDR2 FYNNEI.

Sequences were obtained from PBMCs or T cells enriched from blood (not recorded which). This rearrangement joins TRBV2 to TRBJ1-4, with TRBD1 matching over 9 bases. The source is a woman in her fifties or sixties who had recovered from COVID-19. Here the CDR3 reads CASSVGQGDEKLFF. The CDR3 coding sequence is TGTGCCAGCAGTGTGGGACAGGGAGATGAAAAACTGTTTTTT. The full variable domain, rest sourced from reference TRBV2 and TRBJ1-4, is EPEVTQTPSHQVTQMGQEVILRCVPISNHLYFYWYRQILGQKVEFLVSFYNNEISEKSEIFDDQFSVERPDGSNFTLKIRSTKLEDSAMYFCASSVGQGDEKLFFGSGTQLSVL.